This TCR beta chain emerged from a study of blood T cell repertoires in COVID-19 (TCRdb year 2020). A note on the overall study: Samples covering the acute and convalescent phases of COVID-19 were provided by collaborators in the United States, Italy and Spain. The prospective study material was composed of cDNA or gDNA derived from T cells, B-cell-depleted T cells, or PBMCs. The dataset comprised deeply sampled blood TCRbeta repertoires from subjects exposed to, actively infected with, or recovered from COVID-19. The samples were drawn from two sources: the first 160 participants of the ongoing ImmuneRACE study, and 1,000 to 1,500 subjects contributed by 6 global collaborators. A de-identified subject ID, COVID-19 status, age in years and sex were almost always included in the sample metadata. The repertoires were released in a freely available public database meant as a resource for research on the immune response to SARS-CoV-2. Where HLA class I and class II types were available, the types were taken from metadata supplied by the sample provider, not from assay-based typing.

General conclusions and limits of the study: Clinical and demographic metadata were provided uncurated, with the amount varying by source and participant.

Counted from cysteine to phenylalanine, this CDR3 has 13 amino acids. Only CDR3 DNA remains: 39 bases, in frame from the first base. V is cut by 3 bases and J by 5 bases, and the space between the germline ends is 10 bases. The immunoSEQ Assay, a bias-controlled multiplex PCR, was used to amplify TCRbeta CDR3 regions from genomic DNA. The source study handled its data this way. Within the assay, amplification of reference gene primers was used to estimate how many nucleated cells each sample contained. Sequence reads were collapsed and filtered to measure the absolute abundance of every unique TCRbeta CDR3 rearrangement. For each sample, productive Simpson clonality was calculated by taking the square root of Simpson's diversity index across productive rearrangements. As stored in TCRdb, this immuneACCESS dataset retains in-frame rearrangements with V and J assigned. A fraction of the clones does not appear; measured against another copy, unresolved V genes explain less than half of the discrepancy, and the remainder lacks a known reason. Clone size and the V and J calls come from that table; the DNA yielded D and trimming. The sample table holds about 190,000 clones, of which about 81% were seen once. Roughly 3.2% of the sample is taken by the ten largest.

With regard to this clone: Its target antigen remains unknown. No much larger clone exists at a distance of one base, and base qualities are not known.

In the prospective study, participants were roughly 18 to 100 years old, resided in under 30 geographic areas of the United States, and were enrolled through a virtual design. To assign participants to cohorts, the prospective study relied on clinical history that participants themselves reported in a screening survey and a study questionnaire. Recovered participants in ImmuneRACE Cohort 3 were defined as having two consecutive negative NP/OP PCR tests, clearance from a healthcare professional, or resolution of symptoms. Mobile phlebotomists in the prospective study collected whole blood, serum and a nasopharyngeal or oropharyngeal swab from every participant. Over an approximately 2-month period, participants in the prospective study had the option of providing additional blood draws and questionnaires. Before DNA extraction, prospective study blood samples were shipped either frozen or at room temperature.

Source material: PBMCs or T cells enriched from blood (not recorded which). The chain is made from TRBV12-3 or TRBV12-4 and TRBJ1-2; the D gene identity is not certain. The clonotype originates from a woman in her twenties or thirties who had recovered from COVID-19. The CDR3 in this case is CASSFSRRYGYTF. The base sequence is TGTGCCAGCAGTTTTTCCAGAAGATATGGCTACACCTTC.